This TCR beta chain emerged from a study of T cells after yellow fever vaccination. In TCRdb, the 5' RACE reads were re-called with MiXCR into one record per CDR3 protein. Here the sample spans about 130,000 distinct CDR3 sequences, 6.5% to 8% being singletons. From germline, CDR1 is SGHAT and CDR2 FQNNGV. The CDR3 spans 14 residues. V gave up 4 bases and J gave up 0 bases, with 8 bases separating them. This clonotype occurred many times. V usage is TRBV11-2 and J usage is TRBJ2-3; D remains unclear. The sequence was obtained from a young man who received the YFV17D yellow fever vaccine. Sequenced material: CD4+ T cells sorted from PBMCs, taken around 10 days after the first yellow fever vaccination. The CDR3 DNA is TGTGCCAGCAGCTCCATTTCTAGCACAGATACGCAGTATTTT. It translates to CASSSISSTDTQYF.